The rows below give T cell receptor beta chains drawn from one sample of a study of cytomegalovirus exposure and HLA in healthy donors. Only in-frame clones appear in the TCRdb table, and some are missing; sequencing was by immunoSEQ multiplex PCR. The repertoire holds 75,000 to 90,000 clones, with 85% as singletons. Sequencing input: PBMCs. These receptors came from a man aged 35-49 years in good health and CMV-seropositive. Both conserved end residues are part of each CDR3. Fields, in order: J gene, D gene, V gene, clone size, CDR3 DNA, CDR3 protein. A D gene is named only where the DNA matches it firmly. Clone size is given for some rows only: seen once, a few or many times, or a class if the clone is expanded.

TRBJ1-1	TRBD1	TRBV6-5	-	TGTGCCAGCACCCGGGACAGGGCGTATAACACTGAAGCTTTCTTT	CASTRDRAYNTEAFF
TRBJ2-2	-	TRBV6-1	-	TGTGCCAGCAGTGAACTAGTTGGCACCGGGGAGCTGTTTTTT	CASSELVGTGELFF
TRBJ2-2	-	TRBV9	once	TGTGCCAGCAGCGTCCACCCTCCCGGGACAACGAACACCGGGGAGCTGTTTTTT	CASSVHPPGTTNTGELFF
TRBJ2-3	TRBD1	TRBV30	-	TGTGCCTGGACCAGACCCCCTCGAGAGGCCCTCGACAGGGGGCCAAGAGATACGCAGTATTTT	CAWTRPPREALDRGPRDTQYF
TRBJ2-1	-	TRBV20-1	-	TGCAGTGCCCATAGCTACAATGAGCAGTTCTTC	CSAHSYNEQFF
TRBJ1-1	-	TRBV28	-	TGTGCCAGCAGTTTGGCAGGGTTCACTGAAGCTTTCTTT	CASSLAGFTEAFF
TRBJ1-1	TRBD1	TRBV9	-	TGTGCCAGCAGCGTAGGTGTTGGGACAGGGTACACTGAAGCTTTCTTT	CASSVGVGTGYTEAFF
TRBJ2-2	-	TRBV14	-	TGTGCCAGCAGCCTGCGGACTGCCACCGGGGAGCTGTTTTTT	CASSLRTATGELFF
TRBJ1-1	TRBD1	TRBV7-2	-	TGTGCCAGCAGCTTTGGCCATACAGGGGGCCTTAAACGGTTGACTGAAGCTTTCTTT	CASSFGHTGGLKRLTEAFF
TRBJ1-5	TRBD1	TRBV18	once	TGTGCCAGCTCACGGGGGACAGGGTCTAATCAGCCCCAGCATTTT	CASSRGTGSNQPQHF
TRBJ2-3	-	TRBV25-1	once	TGTGCCAGCCAAGCGGGAGATACGCAGTATTTT	CASQAGDTQYF
TRBJ1-4	-	TRBV5-5	-	TGTGCCAGCAGCTTGGCCGCGGTCAATGAAAAACTGTTTTTT	CASSLAAVNEKLFF
TRBJ2-1	TRBD2	TRBV7-9	-	TGTGCCAGCAGCCCCTCCGGACTAGCGGGGGGGCATTACAATGAGCAGTTCTTC	CASSPSGLAGGHYNEQFF
TRBJ2-7	TRBD2	TRBV28	-	TGTGCCAGCAGAAATCCGGGACTAGCGGGAGCCCACGAGCAGTACTTC	CASRNPGLAGAHEQYF
TRBJ2-7	-	TRBV28	-	TGTGCCAGCAGTAGTCGGTACCAGCAGTACTTC	CASSSRYQQYF
TRBJ1-6	-	TRBV19	-	TGTGCCAGTAGTGTAGCCTATTCACCCCTCCACTTT	CASSVAYSPLHF
TRBJ1-1	TRBD1	TRBV2	-	TGTGCCAACGTCCCCCCGGGACAGGGGGCGGCTCGTGAAGCTTTCTTT	CANVPPGQGAAREAFF